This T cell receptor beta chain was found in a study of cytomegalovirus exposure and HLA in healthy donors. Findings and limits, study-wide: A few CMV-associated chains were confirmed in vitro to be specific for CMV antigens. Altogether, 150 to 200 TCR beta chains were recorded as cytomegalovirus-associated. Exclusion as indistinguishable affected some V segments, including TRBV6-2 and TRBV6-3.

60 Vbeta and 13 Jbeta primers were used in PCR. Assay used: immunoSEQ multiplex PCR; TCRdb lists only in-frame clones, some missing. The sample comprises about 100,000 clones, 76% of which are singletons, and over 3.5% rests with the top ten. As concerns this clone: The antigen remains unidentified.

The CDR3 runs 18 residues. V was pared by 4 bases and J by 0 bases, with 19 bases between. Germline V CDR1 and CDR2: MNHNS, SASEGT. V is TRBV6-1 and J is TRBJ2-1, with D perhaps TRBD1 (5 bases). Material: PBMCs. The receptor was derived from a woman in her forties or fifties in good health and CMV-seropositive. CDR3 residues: CASSANPFQGYSYNEQFF. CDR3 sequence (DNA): TGTGCCAGCAGTGCCAACCCCTTTCAGGGTTACTCCTACAATGAGCAGTTCTTC.